The 27 T cell receptor beta chains in this list originate from one sample, sequenced in a study of T cell changes during pregnancy in multiple sclerosis. The table came from immunoSEQ multiplex PCR; TCRdb's copy has only in-frame clones and leaves some out. This table has tens of thousands of clones, roughly 90% appearing once. This material consisted of CD8+ T cells from peripheral blood mononuclear cells, taken in the third trimester of pregnancy. The origin of the receptors is a female donor with multiple sclerosis, enrolled in a pregnancy study.

The chain is built from TRBV19 and TRBJ2-3, with 7 bases matching TRBD1. This CDR3 is 14 amino acids long. Germline V CDR1 and CDR2: LNHDA, SQIVND (reference sequence). V trimming: 5 bases; J trimming: 2 bases; junction bases outside the gene matches: 4. The CDR3 is CASSLTGATDTQYF. The CDR3 bases are TGTGCCAGTAGTCTCACAGGGGCCACAGATACGCAGTATTTT.

The chain joins TRBV5-4 to TRBJ2-7; TRBD1 matches 8 bases. The trim removed 3 bases at V and 0 bases at J, leaving 2 bases unmatched. The CDR3 loop spans 14 amino acids. Germline V gives CDR1 SGHNT, CDR2 YYREEE (reference sequence). CDR3 coding DNA: TGTGCCAGCAGCTGGACAGGGAGCTCCTACGAGCAGTACTTC. Translating it yields CASSWTGSSYEQYF.

This rearrangement joins TRBV7-3 to TRBJ2-2; TRBD1 matches 7 bases. Germline lookup yields CDR1 SGHTA and CDR2 FQGTGA. Trimming cost V 3 bases and J 3 bases; bases outside gene matches: 4. The CDR3 consists of 15 residues. This chain's CDR3 is CASSFEGADTGELFF. The CDR3 coding sequence is TGTGCCAGCAGCTTTGAGGGGGCGGACACCGGGGAGCTGTTTTTT.

This clone was seen only once. The chain links TRBV6-1 to TRBJ1-2; D unresolved. This CDR3 is built from 15 residues. Germline V gene sequence: CDR1 MNHNS, CDR2 SASEGT. The V gene lost 4 bases and the J gene lost 0 bases, with 12 bases spanning the gap. Here the CDR3 reads CASSVAPPANYGYTF. The CDR3 DNA is TGTGCCAGCAGTGTAGCTCCGCCAGCTAACTATGGCTACACCTTC.

V is TRBV4-3 and J is TRBJ1-3; no clear D. Germline V gene sequence: CDR1 LGHNA, CDR2 YSLEER. This CDR3 has 14 residues. Trimming took off 0 bases at V and 2 bases at J, with 5 bases between the two ends. CDR3 region: CASSQDRAGNTIYF. CDR3 DNA sequence: TGCGCCAGCAGCCAAGACCGGGCTGGAAACACCATATATTTT.

The chain carries TRBV14 and TRBJ2-5; a weak D match, TRBD2 (6 bases). V lost 3 bases, J lost 2 bases, and 13 bases lay in between. The length of the CDR3 is 15 residues. Germline CDR1 reads SGHDN; CDR2 reads FVKESK. CDR3 sequence: CASSHVGRPQETQYF. CDR3 coding DNA: TGTGCCAGCAGCCACGTCGGGAGACCTCAAGAGACCCAGTACTTC. Variable domain in full (rest from reference TRBV14 and TRBJ2-5): EAGVTQFPSHSVIEKGQTVTLRCDPISGHDNLYWYRRVMGKEIKFLLHFVKESKQDESGMPNNRFLAERTGGTYSTLKVQPAELEDSGVYFCASSHVGRPQETQYFGPGTRLLVL.

The genes are TRBV7-9 and TRBJ2-1, with a possible D match to TRBD1 (5 bases). The CDR3 is 12 residues long. V was pared by 1 base and J by 8 bases, with 6 bases between. Looked up from germline, CDR1 is SEHNR and CDR2 is FQNEAQ (reference sequence). CDR3 nucleotides: TGTGCCAGCAGCTTAGAGGGGTATGAGCAGTTCTTC. It is translated as CASSLEGYEQFF. The full variable domain, with the rest looked up from reference TRBV7-9 and TRBJ2-1, is DTGVSQNPRHKITKRGQNVTFRCDPISEHNRLYWYRQTLGQGPEFLTYFQNEAQLEKSRLLSDRFSAERPKGSFSTLEIQRTEQGDSAMYLCASSLEGYEQFFGPGTRLTVL.

The chain joins TRBV5-4 to TRBJ1-5; 11 bases are shared with TRBD1. The CDR3 sequence is 13 residues long. V dropped 4 bases and J dropped 11; count of bases not matched to a gene: 5. Germline lookup yields CDR1 SGHNT and CDR2 YYREEE (reference sequence). The CDR3: CASSPGTGGTQHF. Written as DNA, the CDR3 is TGTGCCAGCAGCCCGGGGACAGGGGGAACCCAGCATTTT.

The chain recombines TRBV4-3 with TRBJ1-6, with TRBD1 as a possible D gene (6 bases). Germline CDR1 and CDR2: LGHNA and YSLEER. V was pared by 0 bases and J by 0 bases, with 12 bases between. This CDR3 has 18 amino acids. CDR3 amino acids: CASSQELGASSYNSPLHF. CDR3 in DNA: TGCGCCAGCAGCCAAGAATTGGGGGCTAGCTCCTATAATTCACCCCTCCACTTT.

The sample holds one count of this clone. The chain carries TRBV5-1 and TRBJ2-7, with TRBD2 matching 12 bases. The CDR3 sequence is 15 residues long. Germline-derived CDR1 and CDR2 are SGHRS and YFSETQ. V shed 2 bases, J shed 10 bases, and the junction held 10 bases outside the gene matches. This CDR3 reads CASSLGLAGKGEQYF. Written as DNA, the CDR3 is TGCGCCAGCAGCTTAGGACTAGCGGGAAAGGGAGAACAGTACTTC.

This sequence joins TRBV30 and TRBJ2-5, with 9 bases identical to TRBD1. The CDR3 is 14 amino acids. Per germline, CDR1 GTSNPN and CDR2 SVGIG (reference sequence). V was clipped by 0 bases and J by 4 bases; unmatched bases: 3. The CDR3, as DNA: TGTGCCTGGAGTGTAGGACAGGGGCGAGAGACCCAGTACTTC. This sequence encodes CAWSVGQGRETQYF.

This sequence joins TRBV30 and TRBJ2-3; tentatively, D is TRBD2 (6 bases). Germline V gives CDR1 GTSNPN, CDR2 SVGIG (reference sequence). V gave up 1 base and J gave up 2 bases, with 10 bases separating them. The CDR3 loop spans 14 amino acids. The CDR3 DNA sequence: TGTGCCTGGAGTGCGGGAGTCTACACAGATACGCAGTATTTT. It specifies CAWSAGVYTDTQYF.

The CDR3 DNA is TGCAGCGTTGATCAGGGTAAAGAGACCCAGTACTTC. Translation gives CSVDQGKETQYF. The chain recombines TRBV29-1 with TRBJ2-5, with TRBD1 as a possible D gene (5 bases). This CDR3 is built from 12 residues. Germline values: CDR1 SQVTM, CDR2 ANQGSEA. Trimming cost V 3 bases and J 3 bases, with 8 bases left between them. The full variable domain, with the rest looked up from reference TRBV29-1 and TRBJ2-5, is SAVISQKPSRDICQRGTSLTIQCQVDSQVTMMFWYRQQPGQSLTLIATANQGSEATYESGFVIDKFPISRPNLTFSTLTVSNMSPEDSSIYLCSVDQGKETQYFGPGTRLLVL.

Written as DNA, the CDR3 is TGTGCCAGCTCACCAGAATCTCCAGGGGTGGTGGAAGGCTACACCTTC. It translates to CASSPESPGVVEGYTF. The chain employs TRBV18 and TRBJ1-2, with a weak D call TRBD1 (6 bases). The CDR3 is made up of 16 amino acids. Germline V lookup: CDR1 KGHSH, CDR2 LQKENI. The V and J ends lost 2 bases and 8 bases respectively, with 21 bases between them. The complete variable domain, with remaining parts taken from reference TRBV18 and TRBJ1-2, reads NAGVMQNPRHLVRRRGQEARLRCSPMKGHSHVYWYRQLPEEGLKFMVYLQKENIIDESGMPKERFSAEFPKEGPSILRIQQVVRGDSAAYFCASSPESPGVVEGYTFGSGTRLTVV.

The rearrangement joins TRBV25-1 to TRBJ1-1; D remains ambiguous. V lost 8 bases to trimming and J lost 4 bases, with 20 bases between them. CDR1 and CDR2 (germline): MGHDK, SYGVNS. The length of the CDR3 is 15 residues. This CDR3 is CASVSSGESGTEAFF. The DNA for the CDR3 is TGTGCCAGCGTTTCGTCCGGGGAAAGTGGCACTGAAGCTTTCTTT.

A single count supports this clone. The chain recombines TRBV5-6 with TRBJ1-2; 7 bases map to TRBD1. The J segment lost 3 bases and the V segment lost 6 bases, leaving 8 bases of the junction unmatched. Per germline, CDR1 SGHDT and CDR2 YYEEEE. This CDR3 has 14 residues. CDR3 region: CASTIDRVDYGYTF. In DNA form, the CDR3 reads TGTGCCAGCACCATAGACAGGGTCGACTATGGCTACACCTTC.

The J gene is TRBJ2-1, the V gene TRBV6-1; 7 positions agree with TRBD1. Trimming at V came to 7 bases and at J to 7 bases, leaving 4 bases not matched to a gene. CDR3 size: 12 residues. Germline assignment: CDR1 MNHNS and CDR2 SASEGT. The CDR3 DNA sequence: TGTGCCAGCACAAGACAGGGAAATGAGCAGTTCTTC. This encodes CASTRQGNEQFF.

V usage is TRBV6-5 and J usage is TRBJ2-1, with D possibly matching TRBD2 (6 bases). The germline V gene encodes CDR1 MNHEY and CDR2 SVGAGI. Deletions cut 0 bases from V and 4 bases from J, with 13 bases between. The CDR3 contains 16 residues. As DNA, the CDR3 is TGTGCCAGCAGTTACTCCGGGACTGGAACGTACAATGAGCAGTTCTTC. Translation: CASSYSGTGTYNEQFF.

The V and J genes are TRBV27 and TRBJ1-5; 7 positions agree with TRBD1. V was clipped by 3 bases and J by 3 bases; unmatched bases: 5. Germline lookup yields CDR1 MNHEY and CDR2 SMNVEV (reference sequence). The CDR3 consists of 15 residues. In DNA, the CDR3 is TGTGCCAGCAGTTTCCGGGACAGCTACAATCAGCCCCAGCATTTT. Protein: CASSFRDSYNQPQHF.

This chain joins TRBV19 and TRBJ1-1; 11 bases agree with TRBD1. The germline CDR1 and CDR2 sequences are LNHDA and SQIVND (reference sequence). CDR3 size: 15 residues. V lost 3 bases and J lost 4; bases outside the gene matches: 4. CDR3 bases: TGTGCCAGTAGTATGGCCGGGACAGGGGGCACTGAAGCTTTCTTT. It encodes CASSMAGTGGTEAFF.

The J gene is TRBJ1-1, the V gene TRBV9; D might be TRBD1 (5 bases). The germline V gene has CDR1 SGDLS and CDR2 YYNGEE. This CDR3 has 13 residues. Trimming shortened V by 0 bases and J by 4 bases, and 7 bases separated the two germline ends. The CDR3 protein is CASSVAGATEAFF. Written as DNA, the CDR3 is TGTGCCAGCAGCGTAGCTGGGGCCACTGAAGCTTTCTTT.

The chain recombines TRBV4-1 with TRBJ2-5; D remains unclear. In germline, CDR1 is MGHRA, CDR2 YSYEKL. CDR3 size: 15 residues. The V end lost 0 bases, the J end lost 5 bases, and 13 bases lay between the germline ends. CDR3 sequence: CASSQDPGKAETQYF. DNA for the CDR3: TGCGCCAGCAGCCAAGATCCCGGTAAAGCGGAGACCCAGTACTTC.

The V and J genes are TRBV5-1 and TRBJ2-6, with D possibly matching TRBD1 (6 bases). V was clipped by 0 bases and J by 0 bases, with 13 bases between them. CDR1 is SGHRS, CDR2 YFSETQ, per germline. The CDR3 runs 18 residues. Here the CDR3 reads CASSLEDRIYSGANVLTF. For the CDR3, the DNA is TGCGCCAGCAGCTTGGAAGACAGGATATACTCTGGGGCCAACGTCCTGACTTTC.

The rearrangement joins TRBV4-1 to TRBJ1-1; D gene ambiguous. The length of the CDR3 is 13 residues. V was cut by 0 bases and J by 8 bases, with 10 bases left in between. Germline V gene data show CDR1 as MGHRA and CDR2 as YSYEKL. The CDR3 here is CASSQEAVREAFF. In DNA form, the CDR3 reads TGCGCCAGCAGCCAAGAGGCGGTTAGGGAAGCTTTCTTT.

V usage is TRBV5-5 and J usage is TRBJ1-5, with a tentative D call TRBD1 (5 bases). The CDR3 is made up of 14 amino acids. Germline V gene lookup returns CDR1 SGHKS and CDR2 YYEKEE (reference sequence). Trimming stripped 4 bases from V and 6 bases from J, with 14 bases between. The CDR3 coding sequence is TGTGCCAGCAGCCGCGGGGGGATCCGTCAGCCCCAGCATTTT. This sequence encodes CASSRGGIRQPQHF. Drawing the rest from reference TRBV5-5 and TRBJ1-5, the complete variable domain is DAGVTQSPTHLIKTRGQQVTLRCSPISGHKSVSWYQQVLGQGPQFIFQYYEKEERGRGNFPDRFSARQFPNYSSELNVNALLLGDSALYLCASSRGGIRQPQHFGDGTRLSIL.

The V call is TRBV28, the J call TRBJ1-2, with D possibly TRBD1 on 6 matching bases. Germline V lookup: CDR1 MDHEN, CDR2 SYDVKM. The CDR3 runs to 15 residues. Trimming cost V 4 bases and J 7 bases, with 19 bases left between them. CDR3 sequence reads: CASSSLSGYRVGYTF. CDR3 DNA sequence: TGTGCCAGCAGTTCTCTAAGCGGATACAGGGTTGGCTACACCTTC.

The V call is TRBV13, the J call TRBJ2-1, with D uncertain. Germline CDR1 reads PRHDT; CDR2 reads FYEKMQ (reference sequence). The CDR3 runs to 15 residues. Trimming removed 5 bases from V and 0 bases from J, with 11 bases in between. The CDR3, as DNA: TGTGCCAGCAGCCCCGGGTTTAGCTCCTACAATGAGCAGTTCTTC. It encodes CASSPGFSSYNEQFF.